What follows are 16 T cell receptor beta chains derived from one specimen sequenced in a study of blood T cell repertoires in COVID-19. The repertoire was sequenced with immunoSEQ multiplex PCR; TCRdb's copy has only in-frame clones and lacks some. This table has more than 80,000 clones, around three quarters appearing once. Material for sequencing was peripheral blood. These receptors came from a woman older than 75 with active or convalescent COVID-19.

The genes are TRBV5-6 and TRBJ2-5; D may be TRBD2 (6 bases). Per the germline V gene, CDR1 is SGHDT and CDR2 is YYEEEE. The CDR3 loop spans 12 amino acids. Trimming removed 0 bases from V and 13 bases from J, with 13 bases in between. The CDR3 loop is CASSLADYPSYF. In DNA, the CDR3 is TGTGCCAGCAGCTTGGCGGACTATCCTTCGTACTTC.

This clone was seen more than once but under ten times. The CDR3 here is CSARQGGNQPQHF. As DNA, the CDR3 is TGCAGCGCTAGACAGGGCGGCAATCAGCCCCAGCATTTT. V usage is TRBV29-1 and J usage is TRBJ1-5; 7 bases line up with TRBD1. The V gene end was trimmed by 7 bases and the J gene end by 2 bases; junction bases not matched to a gene: 5. Germline CDR1 SQVTM, CDR2 ANQGSEA. CDR3 size: 13 residues.

This chain connects TRBV7-8 to TRBJ2-2; no clear D. This CDR3 region has 13 residues. V shed 7 bases and J shed 3 bases, with 9 bases lying between them. The germline CDR1 and CDR2 sequences are SGHVS and FQNEAQ. This CDR3 is CASTPLDTGELFF. DNA of the CDR3: TGTGCCAGCACCCCCCTAGACACCGGGGAGCTGTTTTTT.

The chain recombines TRBV10-3 with TRBJ2-1; TRBD1 aligns across 11 bases. This CDR3 region has 14 residues. V lost 6 bases and J lost 4; bases outside the gene matches: 2. CDR1 and CDR2 from the germline V gene are ENHRY and SYGVKD. The CDR3, as DNA: TGTGCCATCAGGGGGACAGGGGGATACAATGAGCAGTTCTTC. Translated, it gives CAIRGTGGYNEQFF.

This chain links TRBV4-1 with TRBJ1-5; maybe TRBD1 (6 bases). There are 15 residues in the CDR3. Germline V gene sequence: CDR1 MGHRA, CDR2 YSYEKL. Trimming removed 2 bases at V and 5 bases at J, with 13 bases between. CDR3 sequence reads: CASSQLLDSYQPQHF. DNA for the CDR3: TGCGCCAGCAGCCAACTTTTGGACAGCTATCAGCCCCAGCATTTT.

V gene TRBV19 combines with J gene TRBJ2-5; possibly TRBD2 for D (5 bases). Germline CDR1 LNHDA, CDR2 SQIVND (reference sequence). Between the trimmed V and J ends, which lost 0 bases and 5 bases, there was a span of 16 bases. CDR3 length: 16 residues. Written as DNA, the CDR3 is TGTGCCAGTAGTATAGATCTCTCGGCGGGTGAGGAGACCCAGTACTTC. It encodes CASSIDLSAGEETQYF. The whole variable domain, filled in from reference TRBV19 and TRBJ2-5, reads DGGITQSPKYLFRKEGQNVTLSCEQNLNHDAMYWYRQDPGQGLRLIYYSQIVNDFQKGDIAEGYSVSREKKESFPLTVTSAQKNPTAFYLCASSIDLSAGEETQYFGPGTRLLVL.

J is TRBJ2-1 and V is TRBV6-5; D ambiguous. Trimming took 2 bases from V and 15 from J, leaving 14 bases between them. The CDR3 loop spans 12 amino acids. Looked up from germline, CDR1 is MNHEY and CDR2 is SVGAGI. Here the CDR3 DNA reads TGTGCCAGCAGTTACCGAGGCCAAGGCCGGTTCTTC. It yields the protein CASSYRGQGRFF.

V usage is TRBV19 and J usage is TRBJ2-6; perhaps TRBD2 as D (5 bases). The CDR3 has 15 amino acids. V shed 8 bases and J shed 3 bases, with 14 bases lying between them. Germline CDR1 LNHDA, CDR2 SQIVND (reference sequence). The CDR3 loop reads CASWRSSGGANVLTF. CDR3 nucleotide sequence: TGTGCCAGTTGGAGGTCCTCGGGTGGGGCCAACGTCCTGACTTTC.

The chain couples TRBV5-6 to TRBJ2-1, with 9 nucleotides matching TRBD2. V trimming: 4 bases; J trimming: 7 bases; junction bases outside the gene matches: 9. Germline V lookup: CDR1 SGHDT, CDR2 YYEEEE. The CDR3 is 15 amino acids. CDR3 nucleotide sequence: TGTGCCAGCAGCCCCCTGGCGGGGGGGCTTAATGAGCAGTTCTTC. Its translation: CASSPLAGGLNEQFF.

This chain connects TRBV7-2 to TRBJ2-1; TRBD2 might be the D (6 bases). Trimming removed 5 bases from V and 6 bases from J, with 17 bases in between. The CDR3 covers 15 residues. The germline V gene encodes CDR1 SGHTA and CDR2 FQGNSA. CDR3 residues: CASSPLRGAGNEQFF. In DNA form, the CDR3 reads TGTGCCAGCAGCCCCCTGCGGGGTGCGGGCAATGAGCAGTTCTTC.

This sequence joins TRBV3-1 (or the pseudogene TRBV3-2) and TRBJ1-4, with 7 bases identical to TRBD1. The CDR3 consists of 14 residues. Germline trimming cut 0 bases from V and 11 bases from J; bases unmatched to any gene: 6. Germline V CDR1 and CDR2: LGHDT, YNNKEL (reference sequence). CDR3 DNA sequence: TGTGCCAGCAGCCAAGAAGGGGGCGATCAGAAACTGTTTTTT. This translates into CASSQEGGDQKLFF.

V and J are TRBV6-5 and TRBJ1-6; the match to TRBD1 covers 9 bases. Looked up from germline, CDR1 is MNHEY and CDR2 is SVGAGI. This CDR3 contains 14 residues. V was pared by 6 bases and J by 10 bases, with 7 bases of the junction left unmatched. CDR3 DNA: TGTGCCAGCAGGGGGACAGGGATAGTCTCACCCCTCCACTTT. Translating gives CASRGTGIVSPLHF.

This clone appeared once. The chain has TRBV28 and TRBJ2-7; 7 bases agree with TRBD2. The V and J ends lost 5 bases and 7 bases, in that order; junction bases with no gene match: 11. The CDR3 extends over 14 amino acids. Germline V gene lookup returns CDR1 MDHEN and CDR2 SYDVKM. The CDR3 bases are TGTGCCAGCAGTCCGAGACCTTGGGGAGGGGAGCAGTACTTC. Its protein product is CASSPRPWGGEQYF.

The chain links TRBV6-5 to TRBJ2-2; D might be TRBD2 (6 bases). Trimming pared 11 bases from V and 3 bases from J, leaving 13 bases between. Germline V gives CDR1 MNHEY, CDR2 SVGAGI. This CDR3 is 13 amino acids long. The CDR3 DNA is TGTGCCTCCCAGGAGGGCGACACCGGGGAGCTGTTTTTT. Its translation is CASQEGDTGELFF.

This clone turned up a few times. The V and J genes are TRBV7-2 and TRBJ1-3, with D possibly being TRBD1 (6 bases). Trimming removed 2 bases from V and 4 bases from J, with 9 bases in between. Per the germline V gene, CDR1 is SGHTA and CDR2 is FQGNSA. The CDR3 has 14 residues. CDR3 loop: CASSLSGVGNTIYF. The DNA of the CDR3 is TGTGCCAGCAGCTTATCAGGGGTAGGAAACACCATATATTTT.

The chain uses TRBV19 and TRBJ1-2; no reliable D call. The germline CDR1 and CDR2 sequences are LNHDA and SQIVND (reference sequence). The CDR3 loop spans 14 amino acids. Trimming removed 2 bases from V and 4 bases from J, with 11 bases in between. CDR3 coding DNA: TGTGCCAGTAGTATAAACCCGCAGGCCTATGGCTACACCTTC. This encodes CASSINPQAYGYTF. The complete variable domain, with remaining parts taken from reference TRBV19 and TRBJ1-2, reads DGGITQSPKYLFRKEGQNVTLSCEQNLNHDAMYWYRQDPGQGLRLIYYSQIVNDFQKGDIAEGYSVSREKKESFPLTVTSAQKNPTAFYLCASSINPQAYGYTFGSGTRLTVV.